This T cell receptor (beta chain) was identified during a study of T cell responses to AZD1222 COVID-19 vaccine. The wider study: Pooled together were second doses at about 4 or about 12 weeks.

Data came from immunoSEQ multiplex PCR; TCRdb stores just in-frame clones and leaves some out. The repertoire holds approximately 70,000 clones, 75% to 90% seen once, with roughly 20% in the top ten. Study-wide points: The study reported that nearly half of spike-specific TCRs target unmutated variant regions. Spike-specific TCR breadth and depth grew following two AZD1222 doses.

V shed 4 bases and J 3 bases; nucleotides not matched to a gene: 4. CDR3 length: 15 residues. Looked up from germline, CDR1 is SGHTS and CDR2 is YDEGEE. A note on this clone: Its antigen remains unidentified.

Sequenced material: peripheral blood, taken on day 0 of AZD1222 vaccination. The source of this sequence is an adult in good health. V usage is TRBV5-8 and J usage is TRBJ2-1, with 10 bases fitting TRBD1. As DNA, the CDR3 is TGTGCCAGCAGCCATGGACAGGGGGGCTACAATGAGCAGTTCTTC. Translation: CASSHGQGGYNEQFF.